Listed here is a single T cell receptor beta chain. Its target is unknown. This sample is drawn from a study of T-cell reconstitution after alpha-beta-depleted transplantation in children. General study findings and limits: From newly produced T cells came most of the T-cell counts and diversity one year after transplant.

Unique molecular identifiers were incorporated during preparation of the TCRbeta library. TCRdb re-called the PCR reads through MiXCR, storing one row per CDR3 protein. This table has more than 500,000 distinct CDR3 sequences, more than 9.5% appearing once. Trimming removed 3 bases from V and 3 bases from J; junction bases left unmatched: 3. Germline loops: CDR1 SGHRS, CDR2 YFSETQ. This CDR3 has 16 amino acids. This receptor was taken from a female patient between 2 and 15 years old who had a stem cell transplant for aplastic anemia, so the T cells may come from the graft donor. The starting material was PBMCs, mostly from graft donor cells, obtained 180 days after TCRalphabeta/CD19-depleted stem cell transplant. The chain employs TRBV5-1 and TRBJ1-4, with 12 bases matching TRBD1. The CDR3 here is CASSSGQGASNEKLFF. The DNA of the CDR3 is TGCGCCAGCAGCTCGGGACAGGGGGCCTCTAATGAAAAACTGTTTTTT.